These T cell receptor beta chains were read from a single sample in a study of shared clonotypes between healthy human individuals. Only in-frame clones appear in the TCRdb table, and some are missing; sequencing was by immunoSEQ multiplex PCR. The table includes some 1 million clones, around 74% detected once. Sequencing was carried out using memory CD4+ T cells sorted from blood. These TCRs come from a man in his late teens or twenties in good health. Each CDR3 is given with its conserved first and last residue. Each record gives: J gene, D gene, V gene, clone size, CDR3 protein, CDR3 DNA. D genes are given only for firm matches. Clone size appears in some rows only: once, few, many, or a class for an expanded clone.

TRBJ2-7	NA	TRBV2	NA	CATQGWEYEQYF	TGTGCCACCCAGGGGTGGGAGTACGAGCAGTACTTC
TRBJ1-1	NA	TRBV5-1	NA	CASSLGGTGTEAFF	TGCGCCAGCAGCTTGGGAGGAACAGGGACTGAAGCTTTCTTT
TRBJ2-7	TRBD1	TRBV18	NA	CASSSGTGLMGQYF	TGTGCCAGCTCATCCGGGACAGGGTTGATGGGGCAGTACTTC
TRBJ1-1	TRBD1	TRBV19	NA	CASSIESTGVAEAFF	TGTGCCAGTAGTATAGAATCCACAGGGGTGGCTGAAGCTTTCTTT
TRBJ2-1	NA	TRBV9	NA	CASSRRGAGAENEQFF	TGTGCCAGCAGCCGACGGGGGGCGGGAGCTGAGAATGAGCAGTTCTTC
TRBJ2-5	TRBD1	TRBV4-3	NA	CASSRDRGETQYF	TGCGCCAGCAGTCGGGACAGGGGGGAGACCCAGTACTTC
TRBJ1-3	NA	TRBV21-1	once	CASSNLRGKVIGGNTIYF	TGTGCCAGCAGCAATCTTCGGGGTAAGGTGATCGGTGGAAACACCATATATTTT
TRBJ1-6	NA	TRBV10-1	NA	CASSEALSSYNSPLHF	TGCGCCAGCAGTGAAGCCCTGAGCTCCTATAATTCACCCCTCCACTTT
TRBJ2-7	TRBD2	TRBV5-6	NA	CASSTRSLAGVLEQYF	TGTGCCAGCAGCACCCGGTCGTTAGCGGGAGTACTCGAGCAGTACTTC
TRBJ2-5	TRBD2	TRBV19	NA	CASSIAMGLAAETQYF	TGTGCCAGTAGTATAGCAATGGGACTAGCGGCGGAGACCCAGTACTTC
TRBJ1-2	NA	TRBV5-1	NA	CASSGNDYGYTF	TGCGCCAGCAGCGGAAACGACTATGGCTACACCTTC
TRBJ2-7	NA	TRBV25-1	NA	CASSGAGPHSYEQYF	TGTGCCAGCAGTGGAGCCGGGCCCCACTCCTACGAGCAGTACTTC
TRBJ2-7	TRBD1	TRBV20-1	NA	CSARGGQKQYF	TGCAGTGCTAGAGGGGGACAGAAGCAGTACTTC
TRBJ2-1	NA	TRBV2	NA	CASSDQGINEQFF	TGTGCCAGCAGTGACCAGGGAATAAATGAGCAGTTCTTC
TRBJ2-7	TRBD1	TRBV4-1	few	CASSPGQGEVYEQYF	TGCGCCAGCAGCCCGGGACAGGGGGAGGTCTACGAGCAGTACTTC
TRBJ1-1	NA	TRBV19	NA	CASSTEGSATEAFF	TGTGCCAGTAGTACGGAGGGGAGTGCCACTGAAGCTTTCTTT
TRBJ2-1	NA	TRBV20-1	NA	CSATTHNEQFF	TGCAGTGCTACAACCCACAATGAGCAGTTCTTC
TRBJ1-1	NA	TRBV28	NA	CASNPPEGRTEAFF	TGTGCCAGCAATCCCCCTGAGGGGCGCACTGAAGCTTTCTTT
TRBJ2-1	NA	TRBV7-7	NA	CASSLFQYNEQFF	TGTGCTAGCAGCTTATTTCAGTACAATGAGCAGTTCTTC
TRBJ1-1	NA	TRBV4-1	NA	CASSNTGSMNTEAFF	TGCGCCAGCAGCAATACAGGGTCTATGAACACTGAAGCTTTCTTT
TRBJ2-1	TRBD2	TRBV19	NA	CASSEGLAGINNEQFF	TGTGCCAGTAGTGAGGGACTAGCGGGGATAAACAATGAGCAGTTCTTC
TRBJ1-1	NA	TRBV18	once	CASSRQGGDTEAFF	TGTGCCAGCTCACGGCAGGGAGGAGACACTGAAGCTTTCTTT
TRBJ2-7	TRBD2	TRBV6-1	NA	CASSPSGTQVYEQYF	TGTGCCAGCAGTCCTAGCGGGACACAAGTCTACGAGCAGTACTTC
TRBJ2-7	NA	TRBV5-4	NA	CASSRTGSYEQYF	TGTGCCAGCAGCAGGACGGGCTCCTACGAGCAGTACTTC
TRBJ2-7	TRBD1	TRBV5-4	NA	CASSLQGTYEQYF	TGTGCCAGCAGCTTACAGGGGACCTACGAGCAGTACTTC
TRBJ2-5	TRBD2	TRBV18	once	CASSRGLATQETQYF	TGTGCCAGCTCACGAGGACTAGCGACACAAGAGACCCAGTACTTC
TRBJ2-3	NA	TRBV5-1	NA	CASKAEGSTDTQYF	TGCGCCAGCAAGGCGGAGGGTAGCACAGATACGCAGTATTTT
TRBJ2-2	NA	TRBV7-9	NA	CASSLTLDSTGELFF	TGTGCCAGCAGCCTCACCCTCGATTCAACCGGGGAGCTGTTTTTT
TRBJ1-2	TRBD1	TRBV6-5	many	CASSLRRTGGNYGYTF	TGTGCCAGCAGTTTAAGAAGGACAGGGGGCAACTATGGCTACACCTTC
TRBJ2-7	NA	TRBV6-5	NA	CASTDGQKAYEQYF	TGTGCCAGCACAGACGGACAGAAGGCCTACGAGCAGTACTTC